This TCR beta chain was found in a study of blood T cell repertoires in COVID-19. Under the authors' procedure: From reference gene primer amplification, estimates of nucleated cell counts were derived. This table comes from immunoSEQ multiplex PCR, and its TCRdb copy is limited to in-frame clones, with some not included. That table supplies the V and J calls and clone size; D and trimming were determined from the DNA. Among roughly 130,000 clones listed, around 87% were seen once. The CDR3 contains 15 residues. V shed 6 bases and J 0 bases; nucleotides not matched to a gene: 5. Germline assignment: CDR1 MNHEY and CDR2 SVGAGI.

The sample comprised peripheral blood. This TCR came from a woman aged 60 to 75 with acute or convalescent COVID-19. V and J are TRBV6-5 and TRBJ1-5; 7 nucleotides line up with TRBD1. This chain's CDR3 is CASSPGQTSNQPQHF. The CDR3 DNA follows: TGTGCCAGCAGCCCGGGACAGACTAGCAATCAGCCCCAGCATTTT.